The T cell receptor beta chain under discussion was sequenced for a study of cytomegalovirus exposure and HLA in healthy donors. General study findings and limits: Most of the TCR beta V segments (in an earlier analysis) were productive either about 90% or about 30% of the time.

Trimming took 4 bases from V and 0 from J, leaving 11 bases between them. Germline V gene lookup returns CDR1 MNHNS and CDR2 SASEGT. There are 15 residues in the CDR3. Unrecorded immune exposure was likely among donors, who were nominally healthy when sampled. The primer mix had 60 Vbeta and 13 Jbeta primers. Assay: immunoSEQ multiplex PCR; the TCRdb copy retains only in-frame clones and omits some. The sample records some 130,000 clones, roughly 74% being singletons. This clone was recorded only once. No antigen is known for it. Sequencing was performed on PBMCs. J is TRBJ2-3 and V is TRBV6-1; tentative D call: TRBD1 (5 bases). The TCR comes from a woman aged 45-59 years in good health and CMV-seropositive. In DNA form, the CDR3 reads TGTGCCAGCAGTGTTGACAGACTTAGCACAGATACGCAGTATTTT. It translates to CASSVDRLSTDTQYF.